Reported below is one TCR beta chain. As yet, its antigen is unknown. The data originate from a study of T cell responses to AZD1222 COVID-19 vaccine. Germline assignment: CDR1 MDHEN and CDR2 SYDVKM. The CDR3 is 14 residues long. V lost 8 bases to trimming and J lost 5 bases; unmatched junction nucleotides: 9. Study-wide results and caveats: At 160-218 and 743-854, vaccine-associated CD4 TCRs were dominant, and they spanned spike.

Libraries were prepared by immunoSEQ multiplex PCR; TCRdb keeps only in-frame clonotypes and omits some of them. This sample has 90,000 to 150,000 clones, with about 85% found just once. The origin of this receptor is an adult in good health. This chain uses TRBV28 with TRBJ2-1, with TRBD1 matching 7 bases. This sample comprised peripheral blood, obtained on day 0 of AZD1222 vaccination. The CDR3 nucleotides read TGTGCCAGCTCCTCCGGGACAGCAAACAATGAGCAGTTCTTC. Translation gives CASSSGTANNEQFF.